This T cell receptor (beta chain) was sequenced in a study of tumor and adjacent non-tumor tissue in lung cancer. Study-wide background: The patients, 10 men and a few women, were about 31 to 76 with stage I to III disease. Each sample yielded millions of productive TCRbeta reads on average. Study-wide results and limits: Tumor repertoires had a smaller top 100 clone share than normal lung.

The library came from three nested PCR rounds adapted from ARM-PCR protocols. Each CDR3 protein is one row after TCRdb ran MiXCR on the multiplex PCR reads. The sample includes around 210,000 distinct CDR3 sequences, over 55% of them seen just once. As regards this clonotype: Its antigen is still unknown. The junction departs from the called germline gene at one end, perhaps through a read error.

The CDR3 spans 18 residues. The V gene's germline CDR1 is SGHNT and CDR2 YENEEA. RNA was extracted from bulk tissue without any cell sorting. Between August and November 2014, newly diagnosed, chemotherapy-naive lung cancer patients underwent thoracic surgery in China. This clonotype was obtained from a man between 60 and 75 years old with non-small cell lung cancer. Specimen: lung tumor tissue. The V gene is TRBV11-3, the J gene TRBJ1-1; no reliable D call. CDR3 coding DNA: TGTGCCAGCAGCTTAGATGGACTCGTCGGGCAGACGAAGACTGAAGCTCTCTTT. Its protein product is CASSLDGLVGQTKTEALF.